The rows below give T cell receptor beta chains drawn from one sample of a study of blood T cell repertoires in COVID-19. Generated by immunoSEQ multiplex PCR, the TCRdb table keeps only in-frame clones and is missing some. The table has 250,000 or so clones, 88% seen once. Input material: peripheral blood. The receptors here all came from a woman aged 55-75 years with acute or convalescent COVID-19. Both conserved end residues are part of each CDR3. The D gene is left open where the match is weak. Clone size, where shown, is once, few, many, or a class for clones that have expanded.

j_gene: TRBJ2-1
d_gene: TRBD1
v_gene: TRBV2
abundance: NA
CDR3nt: TGTGCCAGCAGCGCGACAGGGGGCCGCTACAATGAGCAGTTCTTC
CDR3aa: CASSATGGRYNEQFF

j_gene: TRBJ2-5
d_gene: TRBD2
v_gene: TRBV10-1
abundance: NA
CDR3nt: TGCGCCAGCAGTGATGGACTAGCGGTCGAAGAGACCCAGTACTTC
CDR3aa: CASSDGLAVEETQYF

j_gene: TRBJ1-1
d_gene: NA
v_gene: TRBV7-2
abundance: NA
CDR3nt: TGTGCCAGCAGCTTAGCGCATAGGGGGACGAACACTGAAGCTTTCTTT
CDR3aa: CASSLAHRGTNTEAFF

j_gene: TRBJ2-1
d_gene: TRBD2
v_gene: TRBV10-3
abundance: NA
CDR3nt: TGTGCCATCAGTGAGCCGACTAGCGGGGACTACAATGAGCAGTTCTTC
CDR3aa: CAISEPTSGDYNEQFF

j_gene: TRBJ2-7
d_gene: NA
v_gene: TRBV12-3/TRBV12-4
abundance: NA
CDR3nt: TGTGCCAGCACCTCAGCGGGTCCCTACGAGCAGTACTTC
CDR3aa: CASTSAGPYEQYF

j_gene: TRBJ1-1
d_gene: TRBD1
v_gene: TRBV9
abundance: NA
CDR3nt: TGTGCCAGCAGCGCGAGGACAGGGGGCCCTGAAGCTTTCTTT
CDR3aa: CASSARTGGPEAFF

j_gene: TRBJ1-1
d_gene: NA
v_gene: TRBV6-5
abundance: NA
CDR3nt: TGTGCCAGCATCCAGTCGGGGGGGGCGAACACTGAAGCTTTCTTT
CDR3aa: CASIQSGGANTEAFF

j_gene: TRBJ1-1
d_gene: NA
v_gene: TRBV3-1/TRBV3-2
abundance: NA
CDR3nt: TGTGCCAGCAGCCCCTCCTCGACAGAGCCTGAAGCTTTCTTT
CDR3aa: CASSPSSTEPEAFF

j_gene: TRBJ2-7
d_gene: NA
v_gene: TRBV18
abundance: few
CDR3nt: TGTGCCAGCTCTCAGGACAGCGTGTACTACGAGCAGTACTTC
CDR3aa: CASSQDSVYYEQYF

j_gene: TRBJ1-2
d_gene: TRBD1
v_gene: TRBV5-4
abundance: NA
CDR3nt: TGTGCCACCATCCCAGGGGGCAGGGTCGACTATGGCTACACCTTC
CDR3aa: CATIPGGRVDYGYTF

j_gene: TRBJ2-7
d_gene: TRBD1
v_gene: TRBV18
abundance: few
CDR3nt: TGTGCCAGCTCCCTGGACAGGGAGGACGAGCAGTACTTC
CDR3aa: CASSLDREDEQYF

j_gene: TRBJ2-1
d_gene: TRBD2
v_gene: TRBV7-8
abundance: NA
CDR3nt: TGTGCCAGCAGCTTAGGTCTAGCGGGGGGCTACAATGAGCAGTTCTTC
CDR3aa: CASSLGLAGGYNEQFF

j_gene: TRBJ2-7
d_gene: TRBD1
v_gene: TRBV6-2/TRBV6-3
abundance: NA
CDR3nt: TGTGCCAGCAACCCCCGGGACAGGGCCTACGAGCAGTACTTC
CDR3aa: CASNPRDRAYEQYF

j_gene: TRBJ1-1
d_gene: NA
v_gene: TRBV2
abundance: NA
CDR3nt: TGTGCCAGCAGAATCGGACTGACTGGTGCTTTCTTT
CDR3aa: CASRIGLTGAFF

j_gene: TRBJ2-1
d_gene: NA
v_gene: TRBV3-1/TRBV3-2
abundance: few
CDR3nt: TGTGCCAGCAGCCAGGGGAGCTCCTACAATGAGCAGTTCTTC
CDR3aa: CASSQGSSYNEQFF

j_gene: TRBJ2-6
d_gene: TRBD1
v_gene: TRBV5-4
abundance: NA
CDR3nt: TGTGCCAGCAGCTTAGTGGACAGGGGGAGGACTGGGGCCAACGTCCTGACTTTC
CDR3aa: CASSLVDRGRTGANVLTF

j_gene: TRBJ1-2
d_gene: NA
v_gene: TRBV19
abundance: NA
CDR3nt: TGTGCCAGTAGTAGTGGACAGTTTGGTCCCTATGGCTACACCTTC
CDR3aa: CASSSGQFGPYGYTF

j_gene: TRBJ1-5
d_gene: TRBD1
v_gene: TRBV19
abundance: once
CDR3nt: TGTGCCAGTAGTCGAGGACAGGGGCCGCAGCCCCAGCATTTT
CDR3aa: CASSRGQGPQPQHF

j_gene: TRBJ1-3
d_gene: NA
v_gene: TRBV5-1
abundance: NA
CDR3nt: TGCGCCAGCAGCTTGGTCGGGGGCTCTGGAAACACCATATATTTT
CDR3aa: CASSLVGGSGNTIYF

j_gene: TRBJ2-7
d_gene: NA
v_gene: TRBV29-1
abundance: NA
CDR3nt: TGCAGCGTTGGTGTCAGGGGCTACGAGCAGTACTTC
CDR3aa: CSVGVRGYEQYF

j_gene: TRBJ2-1
d_gene: NA
v_gene: TRBV18
abundance: once
CDR3nt: TGTGCCAGCTCACCTAGGGAGAGCTCCTACAATGAGCAGTTCTTC
CDR3aa: CASSPRESSYNEQFF

j_gene: TRBJ2-5
d_gene: TRBD2
v_gene: TRBV7-2
abundance: NA
CDR3nt: TGTGCCAGCAGCCCTCGTCTAGCGGGGTTAGGGCCCCAGTACTTC
CDR3aa: CASSPRLAGLGPQYF

j_gene: TRBJ2-2
d_gene: TRBD1
v_gene: TRBV7-3
abundance: NA
CDR3nt: TGTGCCAGCAGCAGGGACAGGAACACCGGGGAGCTGTTTTTT
CDR3aa: CASSRDRNTGELFF

j_gene: TRBJ1-3
d_gene: NA
v_gene: TRBV6-5
abundance: NA
CDR3nt: TGTGCCAGCACCCCTGGGAGAAGGGAATATTTT
CDR3aa: CASTPGRREYF

j_gene: TRBJ1-6
d_gene: NA
v_gene: TRBV19
abundance: NA
CDR3nt: TGTGCCAGTAGCCCAAGAGGTAGTTCACCCCTCCACTTT
CDR3aa: CASSPRGSSPLHF

j_gene: TRBJ2-1
d_gene: NA
v_gene: TRBV25-1
abundance: NA
CDR3nt: TGTGCCAGCAGTGATGCGGGGCTCCGTTCCTACAATGAGCAGTTCTTC
CDR3aa: CASSDAGLRSYNEQFF

j_gene: TRBJ1-3
d_gene: NA
v_gene: TRBV11-2
abundance: few
CDR3nt: TGTGCCAGCAGCTTAGTCCTAATGGCTGGAAACACCATATATTTT
CDR3aa: CASSLVLMAGNTIYF

j_gene: TRBJ2-1
d_gene: TRBD2
v_gene: TRBV6-5
abundance: NA
CDR3nt: TGTGCCAGCAGTCCCTCTAGCGGGGGGGGCGATGAGCAGTTCTTC
CDR3aa: CASSPSSGGGDEQFF

j_gene: TRBJ1-5
d_gene: NA
v_gene: TRBV28
abundance: NA
CDR3nt: TGTGCCACCTTTCCCAGAGGCGCGGGCAATCAGCCCCAGCATTTT
CDR3aa: CATFPRGAGNQPQHF

j_gene: TRBJ2-7
d_gene: TRBD2
v_gene: TRBV9
abundance: NA
CDR3nt: TGTGCCAGCAGCCTCGGGGGGGAGGAGCAGTACTTC
CDR3aa: CASSLGGEEQYF

j_gene: TRBJ1-5
d_gene: TRBD1
v_gene: TRBV3-1/TRBV3-2
abundance: NA
CDR3nt: TGTGCCAGCAGCCAAGTCCTAGGACAGGGAGGGTGGCGGGACAATCAGCCCCAGCATTTT
CDR3aa: CASSQVLGQGGWRDNQPQHF

j_gene: TRBJ2-1
d_gene: TRBD2
v_gene: TRBV7-8
abundance: NA
CDR3nt: TGTGCCAGCAGCCCGTTGAATTTGGGACTAGGGAATTTAGAGCAGTTCTTC
CDR3aa: CASSPLNLGLGNLEQFF

j_gene: TRBJ2-1
d_gene: NA
v_gene: TRBV7-9
abundance: NA
CDR3nt: TGTGCCAGCAGCTTATATGCGGCCCTCAATGAGCAGTTCTTC
CDR3aa: CASSLYAALNEQFF

j_gene: TRBJ2-7
d_gene: TRBD1
v_gene: TRBV12-3/TRBV12-4
abundance: NA
CDR3nt: TGTGCCAGCAGGCAAGACAGGGTCTACGAGCAGTACTTC
CDR3aa: CASRQDRVYEQYF

j_gene: TRBJ2-4
d_gene: NA
v_gene: TRBV3-1/TRBV3-2
abundance: NA
CDR3nt: TGTGCCAGCAGCCAAGACAGGGGAGCCAAAAACATTCAGTACTTC
CDR3aa: CASSQDRGAKNIQYF

j_gene: TRBJ2-3
d_gene: NA
v_gene: TRBV5-1
abundance: NA
CDR3nt: TGCGCCAGCAGCAAGGGGGAGCCCCCAGATACGCAGTATTTT
CDR3aa: CASSKGEPPDTQYF

j_gene: TRBJ1-2
d_gene: TRBD1
v_gene: TRBV11-2
abundance: NA
CDR3nt: TGTGCCAGCAGCGTTGACAGGGGGTTTGGCTACACCTTC
CDR3aa: CASSVDRGFGYTF

j_gene: TRBJ1-1
d_gene: TRBD1
v_gene: TRBV19
abundance: NA
CDR3nt: TGTGCCAGTAGTACCACAGGGGGTGCCACTGAAGCTTTCTTT
CDR3aa: CASSTTGGATEAFF

j_gene: TRBJ2-7
d_gene: NA
v_gene: TRBV12-3/TRBV12-4
abundance: NA
CDR3nt: TGTGCCAGCAGTTTAGCAGGGGCCTACGAGCAGTACTTC
CDR3aa: CASSLAGAYEQYF

j_gene: TRBJ2-7
d_gene: TRBD2
v_gene: TRBV19
abundance: once
CDR3nt: TGTGCCAGTAGTACCAGCGGGGGTACCTACGAGCAGTACTTC
CDR3aa: CASSTSGGTYEQYF

j_gene: TRBJ2-1
d_gene: TRBD2
v_gene: TRBV30
abundance: NA
CDR3nt: TGTGCCTGGAGTGTACGCGGAGGGAGGGGATACAATGAGCAGTTCTTC
CDR3aa: CAWSVRGGRGYNEQFF

j_gene: TRBJ2-7
d_gene: NA
v_gene: TRBV2
abundance: NA
CDR3nt: TGTGCCAGCAGGGCCTCCCCCTCCTACGAGCAGTACTTC
CDR3aa: CASRASPSYEQYF

j_gene: TRBJ1-2
d_gene: NA
v_gene: TRBV3-1/TRBV3-2
abundance: NA
CDR3nt: TGTGCCAGCAGCCAAGAACCACAGTTTGGCTACACCTTC
CDR3aa: CASSQEPQFGYTF

j_gene: TRBJ1-1
d_gene: NA
v_gene: TRBV21-1
abundance: once
CDR3nt: TGTGCCAGCAGCGCCGGGACAGGGGGCACTGAAGCTTTCTTT
CDR3aa: CASSAGTGGTEAFF

j_gene: TRBJ1-2
d_gene: NA
v_gene: TRBV7-2
abundance: NA
CDR3nt: TGTGCCAGCAGCTCTAGTGAGGGCTACACCTTC
CDR3aa: CASSSSEGYTF

j_gene: TRBJ2-2
d_gene: TRBD2
v_gene: TRBV19
abundance: NA
CDR3nt: TGTGCCAGTAGTACAACTAGCGGGAGAAGTAACACCGGGGAGCTGTTTTTT
CDR3aa: CASSTTSGRSNTGELFF

j_gene: TRBJ2-1
d_gene: NA
v_gene: TRBV10-3
abundance: NA
CDR3nt: TGTGCCATCAGTGATTCCAGCTACAATGAGCAGTTCTTC
CDR3aa: CAISDSSYNEQFF

j_gene: TRBJ1-2
d_gene: NA
v_gene: TRBV15
abundance: NA
CDR3nt: TGTGCCACCAGCAGAGAGTTGGGACAAACTAACTATGGCTACACCTTC
CDR3aa: CATSRELGQTNYGYTF

j_gene: TRBJ1-3
d_gene: NA
v_gene: TRBV7-9
abundance: NA
CDR3nt: TGTGCCAGCAGCTTCCAGGCTGGAAACACCATATATTTT
CDR3aa: CASSFQAGNTIYF

j_gene: TRBJ2-5
d_gene: TRBD2
v_gene: TRBV29-1
abundance: NA
CDR3nt: TGCAGCGTTGTTGGGGGGAGGGAGTACCAAGAGACCCAGTACTTC
CDR3aa: CSVVGGREYQETQYF

j_gene: TRBJ2-7
d_gene: TRBD1
v_gene: TRBV7-8
abundance: NA
CDR3nt: TGTGCCAGCAGCTCCGGACAGGGATACTCCTACGAGCAGTACTTC
CDR3aa: CASSSGQGYSYEQYF

j_gene: TRBJ1-1
d_gene: NA
v_gene: TRBV4-2
abundance: NA
CDR3nt: TGTGCCAGCAGCCAAGATCTGAGAAACACTGAAGCTTTCTTT
CDR3aa: CASSQDLRNTEAFF

j_gene: TRBJ1-1
d_gene: NA
v_gene: TRBV20-1
abundance: once
CDR3nt: TGCAGTGCTAGTCGTACGAGGACAGTGAACACTGAAGCTTTCTTT
CDR3aa: CSASRTRTVNTEAFF

j_gene: TRBJ2-1
d_gene: NA
v_gene: TRBV6-5
abundance: NA
CDR3nt: TGTGCCAGCAGCCCCGGGGGCTCCTACAATGAGCAGTTCTTC
CDR3aa: CASSPGGSYNEQFF